The present T cell receptor beta chain was sequenced within a study of T cells after yellow fever vaccination. Study background: Preparation of the low-cell-number fractions used SMART-Seq v4 Ultra Low Input. Broader study findings: The booster saw the reappearance of most primary-vaccination clones (nearly 98% CD4, 88% CD8). Within FACS-sorted repertoires, abundant clonotypes contaminating from the bulk population could be present.

This CDR3 has 14 residues. Germline V gene data show CDR1 as MGHRA and CDR2 as YSYEKL. V was trimmed by 4 bases and J by 0 bases, leaving 6 bases between them. This clonotype was counted ten times or more. Its target is unknown. Template-switching 5'RACE yielded the TCR cDNA; a universal primer site and UMIs were added in the process. TCRdb itself ran the 5' RACE reads through MiXCR, one entry per CDR3 protein. Among around 340,000 distinct CDR3 sequences listed, 8.5% to 9% were seen once. Specimen: PBMCs, collected on the day of the first yellow fever vaccination. The rearrangement joins TRBV4-1 to TRBJ2-2, with D unresolved. The sequence was obtained from a man aged 18 to 35 who received the YFV17D yellow fever vaccine. In nucleotides, the CDR3 is TGCGCCAGCAGCCCGACCCCGAACACCGGGGAGCTGTTTTTT. Protein: CASSPTPNTGELFF.